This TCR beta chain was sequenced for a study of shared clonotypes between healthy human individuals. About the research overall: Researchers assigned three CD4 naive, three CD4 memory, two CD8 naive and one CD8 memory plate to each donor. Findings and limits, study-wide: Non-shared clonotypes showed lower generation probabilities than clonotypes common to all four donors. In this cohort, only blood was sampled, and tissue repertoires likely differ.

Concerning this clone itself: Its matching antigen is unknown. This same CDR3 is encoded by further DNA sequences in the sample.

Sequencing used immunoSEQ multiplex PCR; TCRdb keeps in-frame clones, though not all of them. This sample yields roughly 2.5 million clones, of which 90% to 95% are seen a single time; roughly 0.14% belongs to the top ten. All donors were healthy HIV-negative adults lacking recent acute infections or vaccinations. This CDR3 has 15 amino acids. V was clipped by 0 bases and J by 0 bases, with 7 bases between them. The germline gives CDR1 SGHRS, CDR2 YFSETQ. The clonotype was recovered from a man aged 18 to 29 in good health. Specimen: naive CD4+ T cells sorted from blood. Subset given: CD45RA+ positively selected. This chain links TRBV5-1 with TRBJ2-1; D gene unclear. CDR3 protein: CASSLGGSSYNEQFF. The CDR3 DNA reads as TGCGCCAGCAGCTTGGGGGGAAGCTCCTACAATGAGCAGTTCTTC.